This is a list of T cell receptor beta chains from one sample in a study of T cells in Graves' hyperthyroidism and ophthalmopathy. TCRdb reprocessed the multiplex PCR reads with MiXCR, giving one entry per CDR3 protein. The table has hundreds of thousands of distinct CDR3 sequences, around 13% seen once. Sequenced input: blood. These receptors were taken from a woman between 18 and 29 years old with Graves' hyperthyroidism. CDR3s include the opening cysteine and the closing phenylalanine or tryptophan. D genes are given only for firm matches. Clone size is stated in some rows and not others, as once, few, many or a class when expanded.

d_call	v_call	clone_size	j_call	cdr3_nt	cdr3_aa
NA	TRBV20-1	many	TRBJ2-7	TGCAGTGCCTCGACAGGCCCCTACGAGCAGTACTTC	CSASTGPYEQYF
NA	TRBV19	NA	TRBJ1-5	TGTGCCAGTAGTATAGCAAGCAATCAGCCCCAGCATTTT	CASSIASNQPQHF
TRBD1	TRBV19	NA	TRBJ1-2	TGTGCCAGTACCTCCCGGGACAGGGGGCATAACTATGGCTACACCTTC	CASTSRDRGHNYGYTF
TRBD1	TRBV24-1	NA	TRBJ2-7	TGTGCCACCAGTGATGGGCAGGGGGCGACCTACGAGCAGTACTTC	CATSDGQGATYEQYF
NA	TRBV6-2/TRBV6-3	few	TRBJ2-5	TGTGCCAGCAGTCTCGCGGGAATCCCCTACTTC	CASSLAGIPYF
NA	TRBV27	many	TRBJ1-5	TGTGCCAGCAGAGGAGGGGGGTACAGCAATCAGCCCCAGCATTTT	CASRGGGYSNQPQHF
TRBD2	TRBV7-9	NA	TRBJ2-7	TGTGCCAGCAGCTTGGGAGCGGGAGGGCCGGACGAGCAGTACTTC	CASSLGAGGPDEQYF
NA	TRBV5-1	few	TRBJ2-7	TGCGCCAGCAGCTTGGCCGGGTTCCAGCCCGAGCAGTACTTC	CASSLAGFQPEQYF
NA	TRBV12-3/TRBV12-4	few	TRBJ1-3	TGTGCCAGCAGTTTTTTCTCAGGGACTGGAAACACCATATATTTT	CASSFFSGTGNTIYF
NA	TRBV7-9	many	TRBJ1-2	TGTGCCAGCAGCTCGGACGTGTTCGGCTACACCTTC	CASSSDVFGYTF
NA	TRBV6-5	many	TRBJ2-2	TGTGCCAGCAGTTACACAGACAGGAACACCGGGGAGCTGTTTTTT	CASSYTDRNTGELFF
TRBD1	TRBV30	NA	TRBJ2-7	TGTGCCTGGAGTTTTGGGACAGGACGCTACGAGCAGTACTTC	CAWSFGTGRYEQYF
NA	TRBV12-3/TRBV12-4	many	TRBJ2-7	TGTGCCAGCAGTTTTTATAGCAGGCGCTACGAGCAGTACTTC	CASSFYSRRYEQYF
TRBD2	TRBV9	NA	TRBJ2-2	TGTGCCAGCAGCGTAGGGGTTAGCGGGTATACGAACACCGGGGAGCTGTTTTTT	CASSVGVSGYTNTGELFF
TRBD2	TRBV28	few	TRBJ2-7	TGTGCCAGCATCACTAGCGGGACTTACGCCGAGCAGTACTTC	CASITSGTYAEQYF
TRBD2	TRBV20-1	many	TRBJ2-3	TGCAGTGCTAGACGTCTAGCGGGCACAGATACGCAGTATTTT	CSARRLAGTDTQYF
TRBD2	TRBV30	many	TRBJ2-1	TGTGCCTGGAGTGTTAGAGCTAGCGGGAGGACCCCCTACAATGAGCAGTTCTTC	CAWSVRASGRTPYNEQFF
NA	TRBV9	NA	TRBJ1-2	TGTGCCAGCAACAACCTTGGCCCTGATGGCTACACCTTC	CASNNLGPDGYTF
NA	TRBV12-3/TRBV12-4	many	TRBJ1-5	TGTGCCAGCAGCGGAATCGCTACAGGGCATCAGCCCCAGCATTTT	CASSGIATGHQPQHF
NA	TRBV5-1	many	TRBJ2-3	TGCGCCAGCAGCTTGGATGGCGGGTACACAGATACGCAGTATTTT	CASSLDGGYTDTQYF
NA	TRBV9	many	TRBJ2-7	TGTGCCAGCAGCCCAAGCGACGGGATCTACGAGCAGTACTTC	CASSPSDGIYEQYF
NA	TRBV7-9	few	TRBJ2-3	TGTGCCAGCAGCCTCCGGGACACCCCGAGGAAAGATACGCAGTATTTT	CASSLRDTPRKDTQYF
TRBD1	TRBV6-1	few	TRBJ1-1	TGTGCCACTCTGTCGGGGACAGGGCTCACTGAAGCTTTCTTT	CATLSGTGLTEAFF
NA	TRBV28	NA	TRBJ2-1	TGTGCCAGCAGCCCGTTTCGGAATGAGCAGTTCTTC	CASSPFRNEQFF
TRBD2	TRBV20-1	few	TRBJ2-1	TGCAGTGCTAGAATCGGGACTAGCAAGTTCTTC	CSARIGTSKFF